This entry lists 27 T cell receptor beta chains sequenced from one sample in a study of blood T cell repertoires in COVID-19. Profiling relied on immunoSEQ multiplex PCR, and the TCRdb table lists in-frame clones only, not all of them. The sample records over 150,000 clones, roughly 80% being singletons. Sample: peripheral blood. These receptors originate from an older man with acute or convalescent COVID-19.

Concerning this clone itself: Distinct nucleotide sequences in the sample also encode this CDR3. The rearrangement joins TRBV6-5 to TRBJ2-7, with TRBD1 matching over 8 bases. The V and J ends lost 5 bases and 2 bases, in that order; junction bases with no gene match: 2. This CDR3 spans 13 amino acids. In germline, CDR1 is MNHEY, CDR2 SVGAGI. CDR3 nucleotides: TGTGCCAGCAGTAAGGACAGGGCCTACGAGCAGTACTTC. This sequence encodes CASSKDRAYEQYF.

The chain employs TRBV2 and TRBJ2-1, with D possibly TRBD1 on 6 matching bases. Looked up from germline, CDR1 is SNHLY and CDR2 is FYNNEI. The V gene lost 9 bases and the J gene lost 4 bases, with 10 bases spanning the gap. The CDR3 has 12 residues. The CDR3 nucleotides read TGTGCCAGTACACAGGGATACAATGAGCAGTTCTTC. Translation: CASTQGYNEQFF.

The J gene is TRBJ2-5, the V gene TRBV18; the match to TRBD2 covers 7 bases. This CDR3 contains 14 residues. After removal of 3 bases from V and 5 bases from J, the junction contained 6 bases not matched to a gene. Germline CDR1 KGHSH, CDR2 LQKENI. The CDR3 DNA sequence: TGTGCCAGCTCACCGGCCGGGAGGTCGGAGACCCAGTACTTC. Its translation is CASSPAGRSETQYF.

This sequence joins TRBV20-1 and TRBJ1-1; D call uncertain. The CDR3 spans 14 residues. Germline loops: CDR1 DFQATT, CDR2 SNEGSKA (reference sequence). Trimming took off 3 bases at V and 0 bases at J, with 11 bases between the two ends. The CDR3 coding sequence is TGCAGTGCTAGTCCTGGGAGCCTGAACACTGAAGCTTTCTTT. Translated: CSASPGSLNTEAFF.

The V call is TRBV28, the J call TRBJ2-7; D may be TRBD1 (6 bases). Per the germline V gene, CDR1 is MDHEN and CDR2 is SYDVKM. CDR3 length equals 13 residues. V was clipped by 6 bases and J by 3 bases, with 12 bases between them. CDR3 sequence: CASSPGQFYEQYV. CDR3 coding DNA: TGTGCCAGCAGCCCTGGACAGTTCTACGAGCAGTACGTC.

The rearrangement joins TRBV12-5 to TRBJ2-1; 7 bases align to TRBD2. J was trimmed by 3 bases and V by 0 bases; bases with no gene match: 14. Germline CDR1 LGHNT, CDR2 FRNRAP. The CDR3 runs 19 residues. The CDR3 DNA sequence: TGTGCTAGTGGTTTGGTACTGCGGCTTCTAGCGGAAAACTACAATGAGCAGTTCTTC. Its translation is CASGLVLRLLAENYNEQFF.

As to this clone: The junction and the germline gene differ at one end; a read error may be behind it. The rearrangement joins TRBV19 to TRBJ2-1; tentative D call: TRBD1 (6 bases). This CDR3 comprises 14 residues. The germline gives CDR1 LNHDA, CDR2 SQIVND (reference sequence). The CDR3 spells CASRLQGSSNEQFF. CDR3 sequence (DNA): TGTGCCAGTAGGTTACAGGGATCCTCCAATGAGCAGTTCTTC.

This chain joins TRBV7-8 and TRBJ2-3; D is unresolved. CDR3 length equals 12 residues. V lost 5 bases and J 2 bases, leaving 5 bases between the germline ends. Per germline, CDR1 SGHVS and CDR2 FQNEAQ. The CDR3 bases are TGTGCCAGCAGCCCCTACACAGATACGCAGTATTTT. Its translation: CASSPYTDTQYF.

The V call is TRBV9, the J call TRBJ1-6; D gene uncertain. The CDR3 has 13 amino acids. V was cut by 0 bases and J by 9 bases, with 7 bases left in between. The germline V gene encodes CDR1 SGDLS and CDR2 YYNGEE. The CDR3 sequence: CASSVEGGSPLHF. Here the CDR3 DNA reads TGTGCCAGCAGCGTAGAAGGAGGTTCACCCCTCCACTTT.

This chain links TRBV9 with TRBJ2-1; D perhaps matches TRBD2 (6 bases). Trimming took off 1 base at V and 3 bases at J, with 14 bases between the two ends. Germline V gene data show CDR1 as SGDLS and CDR2 as YYNGEE. CDR3 size: 16 residues. The CDR3 DNA is TGTGCCAGCAGCGTATCGGCCTCCGGGGGCTACAATGAGCAGTTCTTC. Translation gives CASSVSASGGYNEQFF.

The chain joins TRBV10-1 to TRBJ2-1; a possible D gene is TRBD1 (5 bases). The CDR3 covers 15 residues. Trimming removed 0 bases at V and 6 bases at J, with 12 bases between. Looked up from germline, CDR1 is WNHNN and CDR2 is SYGVQD (reference sequence). CDR3 residues: CASSESYTGGNEQFF. In DNA, the CDR3 is TGCGCCAGCAGTGAGTCGTATACAGGCGGCAATGAGCAGTTCTTC.

This rearrangement joins TRBV7-8 to TRBJ1-3, with D unclear. With 7 bases removed from V and 1 base from J, the gap between germline ends came to 14 bases. Germline V gene lookup returns CDR1 SGHVS and CDR2 FQNEAQ. This CDR3 comprises 15 residues. CDR3 sequence: CASTNPRRSGNTIYF. The CDR3, as DNA: TGTGCCAGCACCAACCCCCGGAGGTCTGGAAACACCATATATTTT.

The chain recombines TRBV28 with TRBJ1-4, with 7 bases that match TRBD1. V gave up 5 bases and J gave up 2 bases; unmatched junction bases: 5. The CDR3 length is 15 residues. Germline V CDR1 and CDR2: MDHEN, SYDVKM. CDR3 in amino acids: CASSGGGQTNEKLFF. The CDR3 DNA reads TGTGCCAGCAGTGGAGGGGGACAGACTAATGAAAAACTGTTTTTT.

This clone was counted a few times. V is TRBV10-3 and J is TRBJ1-5; no clear D. Between the trimmed V and J ends, which lost 3 bases and 5 bases, there was a span of 5 bases. The germline V gene has CDR1 ENHRY and CDR2 SYGVKD. The CDR3 consists of 12 residues. The CDR3 sequence is CAISDPDQPQHF. For the CDR3, the DNA is TGTGCCATCAGTGATCCAGATCAGCCCCAGCATTTT.

The gene calls are TRBV11-3 and TRBJ2-3, with 8 bases aligning to TRBD2. From germline, CDR1 is SGHNT and CDR2 YENEEA. This CDR3 contains 16 residues. V lost 7 bases to trimming and J lost 0 bases; unmatched junction nucleotides: 9. The CDR3 DNA is TGTGCCAGCACCCCGCGTAGCGGGGTTAGCACAGATACGCAGTATTTT. It codes for CASTPRSGVSTDTQYF.

The rearrangement uses TRBV5-6 and TRBJ2-7; a weak D match, TRBD2 (5 bases). CDR1 is SGHDT, CDR2 YYEEEE, per germline. The V and J ends lost 3 bases and 2 bases respectively, with 6 bases between them. This CDR3 spans 12 amino acids. In DNA, the CDR3 is TGTGCCAGCAGCTCACTAGCCTACGAGCAGTACTTC. Translation gives CASSSLAYEQYF.

The chain employs TRBV23-1 and TRBJ1-5; D remains unclear. TRBV23-1 is labeled an ORF, and its function is uncertain. The CDR3 contains 17 residues. V dropped 2 bases and J dropped 4 bases, with 18 bases sitting between them. CDR3 amino acids: CASSQRQQRAGNQPQHF. The CDR3 nucleotides are TGCGCCAGCAGTCAACGCCAGCAGAGGGCGGGGAATCAGCCCCAGCATTTT.

This CDR3 is CAAGDGETAKNIQYF. The CDR3 DNA reads as TGTGCCGCCGGAGACGGAGAGACAGCCAAAAACATTCAGTACTTC. The chain has TRBV10-3 and TRBJ2-4; D is unresolved. V lost 11 bases, J lost 0 bases, and 17 bases lay in between. Germline CDR1 ENHRY, CDR2 SYGVKD. CDR3 length: 15 amino acids.

As to this clone: A read error may explain this, as a much larger clone is one base away. V and J are TRBV6-2 or TRBV6-3 and TRBJ2-2; possibly TRBD2 for D (5 bases). The CDR3 has 13 amino acids. Trimming cost V 5 bases and J 2 bases, with 6 bases left between them. Germline V gives CDR1 MNHEY, CDR2 SVGEGT. The CDR3 sequence: CASSRGNTGELFF. In nucleotides, the CDR3 is TGTGCCAGCAGTCGGGGAAACACCGGGGAGCTGTTTTTT.

This sequence joins TRBV19 and TRBJ2-5, with a possible D match to TRBD1 (5 bases). Germline CDR1 and CDR2: LNHDA and SQIVND (reference sequence). Trimming stripped 4 bases from V and 2 bases from J, with 8 bases between. The CDR3 is 13 amino acids. The CDR3 DNA follows: TGTGCCAGTAGTAGTAGGGGACAAGAGACCCAGTACTTC. This sequence encodes CASSSRGQETQYF.

The V gene is TRBV20-1, the J gene TRBJ1-4; D gene uncertain. Trimming removed 0 bases at V and 13 bases at J, with 9 bases between. This CDR3 is 11 amino acids long. Germline values: CDR1 DFQATT, CDR2 SNEGSKA (reference sequence). Here the CDR3 DNA reads TGCAGTGCTAGAGATGGGCAGTTACTGTTTTTT. Encoded protein: CSARDGQLLFF.

The genes are TRBV9 and TRBJ2-7; the D gene is possibly TRBD1 (6 bases). Trimming took off 0 bases at V and 3 bases at J, with 16 bases between the two ends. Germline values: CDR1 SGDLS, CDR2 YYNGEE. The CDR3 is made up of 16 amino acids. CDR3 residues: CASSVGRGRGLYEQYV. Here the CDR3 DNA reads TGTGCCAGCAGCGTAGGCAGGGGTCGCGGCCTCTACGAGCAGTACGTC.

This CDR3 reads CATSDGRGNKPNTEAFF. DNA of the CDR3: TGTGCCACCAGTGATGGCAGGGGAAATAAACCGAACACTGAAGCTTTCTTT. The chain employs TRBV24-1 and TRBJ1-1; D is perhaps TRBD1 (6 bases). The CDR3 extends over 17 amino acids. V gave up 3 bases and J gave up 1 base, with 17 bases separating them. Germline CDR1 KGHDR, CDR2 SFDVKD.

The chain couples TRBV7-9 to TRBJ2-5, with TRBD1 matching 7 bases. V was clipped by 0 bases and J by 0 bases; unmatched bases: 13. The CDR3 extends over 19 amino acids. Germline CDR1 SEHNR, CDR2 FQNEAQ (reference sequence). The CDR3 nucleotides read TGTGCCAGCAGCTTAGCCGGGACAGTCATGCATACTGACCAAGAGACCCAGTACTTC. Translating it yields CASSLAGTVMHTDQETQYF. Based on the CDR3 plus reference TRBV7-9 and TRBJ2-5, the full variable domain is DTGVSQNPRHKITKRGQNVTFRCDPISEHNRLYWYRQTLGQGPEFLTYFQNEAQLEKSRLLSDRFSAERPKGSFSTLEIQRTEQGDSAMYLCASSLAGTVMHTDQETQYFGPGTRLLVL.

The CDR3 region has the DNA TGTGCCACCAGTGACCCCCGACTAGCGGGGGGTACAGATACGCAGTATTTT. Protein sequence: CATSDPRLAGGTDTQYF. The chain recombines TRBV24-1 with TRBJ2-3, with 13 bases fitting TRBD2. The CDR3 has 17 residues. CDR1 is KGHDR and CDR2 is SFDVKD in the germline V gene. V was pared by 4 bases and J by 3 bases, with 6 bases of the junction left unmatched.

V is TRBV6-5 and J is TRBJ1-5; 7 nucleotides agree with TRBD1. The CDR3 spans 13 residues. After removal of 6 bases from V and 4 bases from J, the junction contained 3 bases not matched to a gene. Germline lookup yields CDR1 MNHEY and CDR2 SVGAGI. CDR3 sequence reads: CASRRQGNQPQHF. The CDR3 DNA sequence: TGTGCCAGCAGACGACAGGGAAATCAGCCCCAGCATTTT.

The CDR3: CASSSPIGGSNTEAFF. Written as DNA, the CDR3 is TGTGCCAGCAGCTCCCCAATAGGGGGCTCGAACACTGAAGCTTTCTTT. J is TRBJ1-1 and V is TRBV5-4; 7 bases match TRBD1. The CDR3 runs 16 residues. J was trimmed by 1 base and V by 3 bases; bases with no gene match: 9. Germline assignment: CDR1 SGHNT and CDR2 YYREEE (reference sequence).